Presented here are 14 T cell receptor beta chains from one specimen sequenced in a study of a mutant IDH1 vaccine in newly diagnosed glioma. Time point noted: baseline, week 1 (first vaccination visit). The sample's treatment: pre-vaccination baseline after standard-of-care therapy. The method was immunoSEQ multiplex PCR; TCRdb's version includes in-frame clones alone and lacks a portion of them. Of about 63,000 clones listed, 80% to 90% are singletons. The sample in question was peripheral blood mononuclear cells (PBMCs), obtained from a glioma patient treated with radiotherapy, temozolomide or both. All receptors come from a woman aged 18-30 years with glioma. Some clones in this sample may be carry-over from other donors' samples.

The chain employs TRBV2 and TRBJ1-4; D remains unclear. Between the trimmed V and J ends, which lost 2 bases and 5 bases, there was a span of 9 bases. Per germline, CDR1 SNHLY and CDR2 FYNNEI. The CDR3 contains 14 residues. The CDR3 region has the DNA TGTGCCAGCAGTGAACGAACAGTCAATGAAAAACTGTTTTTT. Its translation is CASSERTVNEKLFF.

The chain is built from TRBV27 and TRBJ2-1; 13 nucleotides agree with TRBD2. The CDR3 extends over 16 amino acids. Trimming removed 8 bases from V and 4 bases from J; junction bases left unmatched: 8. Germline CDR1 and CDR2: MNHEY and SMNVEV (reference sequence). The CDR3 sequence is CASRQRGLAGYNEQFF. The CDR3 nucleotides read TGTGCCAGCCGTCAGAGGGGACTAGCGGGGTACAATGAGCAGTTCTTC.

V gene TRBV4-2 combines with J gene TRBJ2-5; 7 positions agree with TRBD1. There are 17 residues in the CDR3. With 4 bases clipped from V and 5 bases from J, the junction kept 16 bases outside the gene matches. Per the germline V gene, CDR1 is LGHNA and CDR2 is YNFKEQ. CDR3 in DNA: TGTGCCAGCAGCCCCTCCACAGGGGCCGGCCCCACGGAGACCCAGTACTTC. Protein sequence: CASSPSTGAGPTETQYF.

The rearrangement uses TRBV19 and TRBJ1-5; TRBD1 matches at 8 bases. The CDR3 covers 19 residues. Trimming cost V 2 bases and J 0 bases; bases outside gene matches: 12. Germline assignment: CDR1 LNHDA and CDR2 SQIVND (reference sequence). The CDR3 loop is CASSIPGQGGGYSNQPQHF. The CDR3 DNA is TGTGCCAGTAGTATACCCGGACAGGGAGGGGGATATAGCAATCAGCCCCAGCATTTT. The full variable domain, with the rest looked up from reference TRBV19 and TRBJ1-5, is DGGITQSPKYLFRKEGQNVTLSCEQNLNHDAMYWYRQDPGQGLRLIYYSQIVNDFQKGDIAEGYSVSREKKESFPLTVTSAQKNPTAFYLCASSIPGQGGGYSNQPQHFGDGTRLSIL.

The chain couples TRBV12-1 to TRBJ2-3; the table's D call TRBD2 went unverified against the DNA. TRBV12-1 has pseudogene status. The CDR3 has 16 residues. The CDR3 DNA reads as TGTGCCAGCAGCTCCCCCCTAGCGGGAGTCCCAGATACGCAGTATTTT. Translating it yields CASSSPLAGVPDTQYF.

The V call is TRBV2, the J call TRBJ1-2; 7 bases line up with TRBD1. CDR3 length: 14 residues. Germline V gene data show CDR1 as SNHLY and CDR2 as FYNNEI. V trimming: 7 bases; J trimming: 8 bases; junction bases outside the gene matches: 13. The CDR3 loop is CASMGTVLSRGYTF. CDR3 in DNA: TGTGCCAGCATGGGGACAGTACTTTCACGGGGCTACACCTTC.

This clone has just a few counts. The J gene is TRBJ1-5, the V gene TRBV29-1; maybe TRBD1 (6 bases). Looked up from germline, CDR1 is SQVTM and CDR2 is ANQGSEA. The CDR3 consists of 12 residues. Trimming cost V 8 bases and J 7 bases, with 15 bases left between them. The CDR3, as DNA: TGCAGCCCAGGGGCTCCTCCCCAGCCCCAGCATTTT. Encoded protein: CSPGAPPQPQHF.

CDR3 sequence (DNA): TGTGCCAGCAGCTTGGCAGGGCCCACCGGGGAGCTGTTTTTT. It is translated as CASSLAGPTGELFF. V usage is TRBV5-5 and J usage is TRBJ2-2; perhaps TRBD1 as D (5 bases). Trimming removed 0 bases at V and 4 bases at J, with 7 bases between. The CDR3 loop spans 14 amino acids. From germline, CDR1 is SGHKS and CDR2 YYEKEE (reference sequence).

CDR3 DNA: TGTGCCACCAGCAGAGAGGGCATCGACAATGAGCAGTTCTTC. This sequence encodes CATSREGIDNEQFF. The rearrangement uses TRBV15 and TRBJ2-1; D gene ambiguous. CDR1 LNHNV and CDR2 YYDKDF come from the germline V gene (reference sequence). CDR3 length: 14 residues. The V and J ends lost 0 bases and 5 bases respectively, with 8 bases between them.

The chain uses TRBV29-1 and TRBJ1-5, with 7 bases fitting TRBD1. Germline CDR1 and CDR2: SQVTM and ANQGSEA. This CDR3 has 14 residues. V was pared by 4 bases and J by 4 bases, with 7 bases of the junction left unmatched. The CDR3 DNA sequence: TGCAGCGTTGGTTACGGGACAGCGAATCAGCCCCAGCATTTT. This sequence encodes CSVGYGTANQPQHF.

The chain joins TRBV27 to TRBJ2-6; D unresolved. V lost 4 bases and J lost 2, with 0 bases in between. Per the germline V gene, CDR1 is MNHEY and CDR2 is SMNVEV (reference sequence). CDR3 length: 12 amino acids. The CDR3 is CASSSGANVLTF. The CDR3 coding sequence is TGTGCCAGCAGTTCTGGGGCCAACGTCCTGACTTTC.

The rearrangement links TRBV18 to TRBJ2-7, with unresolved D. CDR1 and CDR2 (germline): KGHSH, LQKENI. CDR3 length: 17 amino acids. V shed 1 base and J shed 0 bases, with 16 bases lying between them. The CDR3 DNA reads as TGTGCCAGCTCACCACTCCCTGTGTCAATGAGCTCCTACGAGCAGTACTTC. This codes for CASSPLPVSMSSYEQYF.

The chain employs TRBV4-1 and TRBJ1-1; D unresolved. This CDR3 is 15 amino acids long. The germline V gene has CDR1 MGHRA and CDR2 YSYEKL. V dropped 4 bases and J dropped 1 base, with 13 bases sitting between them. The CDR3 nucleotides are TGCGCCAGCAGCCCTCGCCTTGTTGGGAACACTGAAGCTTTCTTT. Its translation: CASSPRLVGNTEAFF.

This chain uses TRBV5-1 with TRBJ1-1; 8 positions match TRBD1. The CDR3 spans 13 residues. V dropped 3 bases and J dropped 3; count of bases not matched to a gene: 1. Germline lookup yields CDR1 SGHRS and CDR2 YFSETQ. The CDR3: CASSSTGDTEAFF. The CDR3 DNA reads as TGCGCCAGCAGCTCGACAGGGGACACTGAAGCTTTCTTT.